These 26 T cell receptor beta chains came from one sample sequenced in a study of T-cell memory formation after mild COVID-19. TCRdb re-called the 5' RACE reads with MiXCR, one entry per CDR3 protein. The sample shows hundreds of thousands of distinct CDR3 sequences, 20% to 25% of them seen only once. Sequencing was carried out using PBMCs or a T cell subset sorted from them (not recorded which). The receptors derive from a man aged 18 to 29 who had mild COVID-19 (a few samples of this study predate the infection). Cell type and time point are not known.

This clonotype was observed a few times. The chain joins TRBV4-1 to TRBJ2-7; D is possibly TRBD1 or TRBD2 (5 bases each). The germline V and J ends were trimmed by 4 bases and 6 bases, with 19 bases remaining between them. Looked up from germline, CDR1 is MGHRA and CDR2 is YSYEKL. The CDR3 has 15 amino acids. The chain's CDR3 is CASSRQPGPQPEQYF. CDR3 coding DNA: TGCGCCAGCAGCCGACAACCGGGACCCCAGCCCGAGCAGTACTTC.

This clonotype appeared once. The chain couples TRBV10-3 to TRBJ1-3; D is uncertain. The germline V gene encodes CDR1 ENHRY and CDR2 SYGVKD. Trimming cost V 0 bases and J 3 bases, with 12 bases left between them. The length of the CDR3 is 16 residues. The CDR3 sequence is CAISESAPLVGNTIYF. In DNA form, the CDR3 reads TGTGCCATCAGTGAGTCTGCGCCTTTGGTTGGAAACACCATATATTTT.

This clonotype was observed a few times. The chain joins TRBV9 to TRBJ2-3; D ambiguous. The germline V and J ends were trimmed by 0 bases and 0 bases, with 8 bases remaining between them. The V gene's germline CDR1 is SGDLS and CDR2 YYNGEE. The length of the CDR3 is 15 residues. CDR3 nucleotides: TGTGCCAGCAGCGTAGAGTGGGTTAGCACAGATACGCAGTATTTT. It yields the protein CASSVEWVSTDTQYF.

This clonotype was observed a few times. The chain combines TRBV5-6 with TRBJ1-1; D not resolved. With 2 bases removed from V and 1 base from J, the gap between germline ends came to 12 bases. Looked up from germline, CDR1 is SGHDT and CDR2 is YYEEEE. The CDR3 length is 15 residues. CDR3 amino acids: CASSFARHWNTEAFF. CDR3 DNA sequence: TGTGCCAGCAGCTTCGCTAGACACTGGAACACTGAAGCTTTCTTT.

This clonotype turned up a few times. This sequence joins TRBV20-1 and TRBJ2-1; no clear D gene. CDR3 length: 13 amino acids. Germline CDR1 is DFQATT and CDR2 is SNEGSKA (reference sequence). The ends were cut back, 6 bases at V and 4 bases at J, with 13 bases in the middle. CDR3 loop: CSARSDRYNEQFF. The CDR3 DNA follows: TGCAGTGCCCGCTCCGACCGGTACAATGAGCAGTTCTTC.

This clonotype has more than one count but fewer than ten. The chain uses TRBV7-9 and TRBJ2-5, with 9 nucleotides matching TRBD1. This CDR3 has 14 residues. Germline CDR1 and CDR2: SEHNR and FQNEAQ (reference sequence). Unmatched junction bases numbered 6, after V lost 5 bases and J lost 5 bases. The CDR3 is CASSARGTGETQYF. The CDR3 nucleotides are TGTGCCAGCAGCGCGAGAGGGACAGGGGAGACCCAGTACTTC.

This sequence joins TRBV29-1 and TRBJ2-7; D may match TRBD1 or TRBD2 (5 bases each). CDR3 length equals 14 residues. Germline CDR1 SQVTM, CDR2 ANQGSEA. Trimming shortened V by 6 bases and J by 5 bases, and 20 bases separated the two germline ends. The CDR3 DNA sequence: TGCAGCGTGGGGGTTGAGGGGTTTGGTGACGAGCAGTACTTC. The encoded protein is CSVGVEGFGDEQYF.

This clonotype was observed at least ten times. V usage is TRBV12-3 or TRBV12-4 and J usage is TRBJ2-5; D perhaps matches TRBD2 (5 bases). The CDR3 length is 14 residues. With 2 bases removed from V and 2 bases from J, the gap between germline ends came to 9 bases. This CDR3 reads CASSLRDRQETQYF. The CDR3 coding sequence is TGTGCCAGCAGTTTACGGGATAGACAAGAGACCCAGTACTTC.

The chain recombines TRBV10-3 with TRBJ1-2; 8 bases line up with TRBD1. This CDR3 region has 15 residues. CDR1 ENHRY and CDR2 SYGVKD come from the germline V gene. J lost 4 bases, V lost 8 bases, and 12 bases had no gene match. The CDR3 sequence is CAIGEQGDRSYGYTF. CDR3 coding DNA: TGTGCCATCGGGGAACAGGGGGACAGAAGCTATGGCTACACCTTC.

This clonotype was seen only a few times. This rearrangement joins TRBV4-1 to TRBJ2-1; the match to TRBD2 covers 12 bases. J was trimmed by 9 bases and V by 0 bases; bases with no gene match: 6. The germline gives CDR1 MGHRA, CDR2 YSYEKL. The CDR3 has 16 residues. CDR3 DNA: TGCGCCAGCAGCCAAGAGATAGGACTAGCGGGGATTGAGCAGTTCTTC. Translating it yields CASSQEIGLAGIEQFF.

The sample holds a few counts of this clonotype. The CDR3 loop reads CASSWTGGDGYTF. CDR3 nucleotide sequence: TGTGCCAGCAGCTGGACAGGGGGCGATGGCTACACCTTC. J is TRBJ1-2 and V is TRBV5-6, with TRBD1 identical over 11 bases. The CDR3 length is 13 residues. V shed 3 bases, J shed 6 bases, and the junction held 1 base outside the gene matches. Germline CDR1 and CDR2: SGHDT and YYEEEE.

The chain links TRBV28 to TRBJ2-7, with no clear D. The CDR3 extends over 13 amino acids. V was shortened by 3 bases and J by 0 bases, with 6 bases between the two germline ends. CDR1 and CDR2 (germline): MDHEN, SYDVKM. The DNA of the CDR3 is TGTGCCAGCAGTTTGGGGTTCTCCTACGAGCAGTACGTC. Protein: CASSLGFSYEQYV.

The rearrangement joins TRBV3-1 to TRBJ2-3; D gene uncertain. This CDR3 has 14 amino acids. V lost 2 bases and J lost 2, with 8 bases in between. Germline CDR1 LGHDT, CDR2 YNNKEL (reference sequence). This CDR3 is CASSQKAPTDTQYF. In nucleotides, the CDR3 is TGTGCCAGCAGCCAAAAAGCCCCCACAGATACGCAGTATTTT.

This clonotype has a handful of counts. Relative to the germline gene, one junction end is altered; a read error may explain this. The chain carries TRBV7-2 and TRBJ1-2; weak D call: TRBD1 (5 bases). This CDR3 has 12 amino acids. Germline-derived CDR1 and CDR2 are SGHTA and FQGNSA. For the CDR3, the DNA is TGTGCCAGCAGCTTAGGTGGGGGGAAACCCCTTTTC. Its translation: CASSLGGGKPLF.

The J gene is TRBJ1-5, the V gene TRBV19, with 8 nucleotides matching TRBD1. V lost 6 bases, J lost 4 bases, and 8 bases stayed unmatched. The CDR3 consists of 15 residues. Germline V lookup: CDR1 LNHDA, CDR2 SQIVND (reference sequence). The CDR3: CASSPGQVGNQPQHF. CDR3 coding DNA: TGTGCCAGTAGCCCGGGACAGGTGGGGAATCAGCCCCAGCATTTT.

The chain joins TRBV12-3 or TRBV12-4 to TRBJ1-5; tentatively, D is TRBD1 (5 bases). This CDR3 is built from 13 residues. Trimming shortened V by 3 bases and J by 7 bases, and 10 bases separated the two germline ends. As DNA, the CDR3 is TGTGCCAGCAGTTTGCAGGGCAGCCAGCCCCAGCATTTT. This codes for CASSLQGSQPQHF.

V and J are TRBV6-5 and TRBJ1-3; D unclear. V was pared by 2 bases and J by 0 bases, with 8 bases between. This CDR3 is built from 15 residues. Germline V CDR1 and CDR2: MNHEY, SVGAGI. The CDR3 loop is CASSYRLISGNTIYF. Written as DNA, the CDR3 is TGTGCCAGCAGTTACCGGCTGATCTCTGGAAACACCATATATTTT.

The chain employs TRBV7-9 and TRBJ2-2, with D perhaps matching TRBD1 or TRBD2 (5 bases each). The V end was cut by 7 bases, the J end by 0 bases, with 15 bases between. CDR3 size: 16 residues. Germline assignment: CDR1 SEHNR and CDR2 FQNEAQ (reference sequence). CDR3 sequence: CASTDLGDANTGELFF. CDR3 bases: TGTGCCAGCACCGATCTAGGGGACGCGAACACCGGGGAGCTGTTTTTT.

This clonotype was detected a few times. This chain joins TRBV18 and TRBJ2-3; D uncertain. V lost 6 bases, J lost 0 bases, and 10 bases lay in between. Germline V gene sequence: CDR1 KGHSH, CDR2 LQKENI. The CDR3 loop spans 14 amino acids. CDR3 protein: CASSRTVSTDTQYF. CDR3 nucleotides: TGTGCCAGCTCGCGGACGGTCAGCACAGATACGCAGTATTTT.

The rearrangement uses TRBV5-1 and TRBJ2-1; 12 positions match TRBD1. The CDR3 covers 14 residues. Germline V gives CDR1 SGHRS, CDR2 YFSETQ. With V trimmed by 2 bases and J by 9 bases, 3 bases remained unmatched. CDR3 nucleotide sequence: TGCGCCAGCAGCTTTGGGACAGGGGGCCTTGAGCAGTTCTTC. Its protein product is CASSFGTGGLEQFF.

This clonotype turned up a few times. This rearrangement joins TRBV10-3 to TRBJ2-6; D not resolved. V lost 0 bases to trimming and J lost 0 bases, with 6 bases between them. Germline V gene sequence: CDR1 ENHRY, CDR2 SYGVKD. This CDR3 is built from 16 residues. In DNA, the CDR3 is TGTGCCATCAGTGAGTCGGTGCTCTCTGGGGCCAACGTCCTGACTTTC. It is translated as CAISESVLSGANVLTF.

The rearrangement links TRBV7-9 to TRBJ2-7, with 13 bases matching TRBD2. The V and J ends lost 4 bases and 0 bases, in that order; junction bases with no gene match: 15. The CDR3 has 20 residues. Germline V gives CDR1 SEHNR, CDR2 FQNEAQ (reference sequence). The CDR3 coding sequence is TGTGCCAGCAGCTCGTTCCCCGTGACTAGCGGGGGGCTAAGCTCCTACGAGCAGTACGTC. Its translation: CASSSFPVTSGGLSSYEQYV.

The chain combines TRBV7-2 with TRBJ2-3, with 7 bases identical to TRBD2. This CDR3 contains 18 residues. V lost 5 bases, J lost 4 bases, and 18 bases stayed unmatched. Germline V gives CDR1 SGHTA, CDR2 FQGNSA. CDR3 amino acids: CASSATPAGPSLADTQYF. The CDR3 DNA reads TGTGCCAGCAGCGCCACTCCAGCGGGGCCGTCATTGGCAGATACGCAGTATTTT. Together with reference TRBV7-2 and TRBJ2-3, the CDR3 gives the full variable domain: GAGVSQSPSNKVTEKGKDVELRCDPISGHTALYWYRQSLGQGLEFLIYFQGNSAPDKSGLPSDRFSAERTGGSVSTLTIQRTQQEDSAVYLCASSATPAGPSLADTQYFGPGTRLTVL.

This clonotype has only a few counts. The gene calls are TRBV27 and TRBJ1-2; D might be TRBD1 (5 bases). The CDR3 is made up of 14 amino acids. Germline V gives CDR1 MNHEY, CDR2 SMNVEV (reference sequence). Trimming took off 5 bases at V and 4 bases at J, with 14 bases between the two ends. In DNA, the CDR3 is TGTGCCAGCAGTCGTGGGGGTGGGGGCTATGGCTACACCTTC. Translated, it gives CASSRGGGGYGYTF.

This clonotype has only a few counts. The chain couples TRBV14 to TRBJ2-5, with 10 bases lining up with TRBD2. The ends lost 1 base at V and 5 bases at J; junction bases unmatched: 1. The V gene's germline CDR1 is SGHDN and CDR2 FVKESK. This CDR3 spans 14 amino acids. The CDR3, as DNA: TGTGCCAGCAGCCAAGGAGCGGGAGGGGAGACCCAGTACTTC. Its protein is CASSQGAGGETQYF. The entire variable domain, with the rest obtained from reference TRBV14 and TRBJ2-5, is as follows: EAGVTQFPSHSVIEKGQTVTLRCDPISGHDNLYWYRRVMGKEIKFLLHFVKESKQDESGMPNNRFLAERTGGTYSTLKVQPAELEDSGVYFCASSQGAGGETQYFGPGTRLLVL.

The J gene is TRBJ2-5, the V gene TRBV7-2; 8 nucleotides agree with TRBD1. The CDR3 extends over 19 amino acids. V shed 5 bases, J shed 3 bases, and the junction held 20 bases outside the gene matches. Germline CDR1 and CDR2: SGHTA and FQGNSA. This CDR3 is CASSPNLRRQGTGEETQYF. For the CDR3, the DNA is TGTGCCAGCAGCCCCAATTTAAGGCGACAGGGGACAGGTGAAGAGACCCAGTACTTC.